A single sample is the source of the 18 T cell receptor beta chains below, sequenced in a study of blood T cell repertoires in COVID-19. The assay was immunoSEQ multiplex PCR, and TCRdb's table has in-frame clones only and misses some. The sample records about 110,000 clones, 65% to 90% being singletons. Sequenced input: peripheral blood. The receptors derive from a man aged 50 to 59 with acute or convalescent COVID-19.

V and J are TRBV5-4 and TRBJ1-2, with TRBD1 matching 8 bases. The junction had 5 bases not matched to a gene; V was cut back by 0 bases and J by 1 base. CDR3 size: 16 residues. Germline loops: CDR1 SGHNT, CDR2 YYREEE (reference sequence). CDR3 amino acids: CASSLGPGGSNYGYTF. CDR3 sequence (DNA): TGTGCCAGCAGCTTGGGGCCAGGGGGCAGTAACTATGGCTACACCTTC.

This chain uses TRBV11-3 with TRBJ1-1; D is perhaps TRBD1 (6 bases). Germline CDR1 is SGHNT and CDR2 is YENEEA. The CDR3 runs 13 residues. Trimming pared 6 bases from V and 5 bases from J, leaving 13 bases between. CDR3 region: CASRHREGTEAFF. As DNA, the CDR3 is TGTGCCAGCAGACACAGGGAGGGTACTGAAGCTTTCTTT.

The chain links TRBV27 to TRBJ2-2; TRBD2 matches 12 bases. V dropped 6 bases and J dropped 5; count of bases not matched to a gene: 4. There are 15 residues in the CDR3. Germline V gene lookup returns CDR1 MNHEY and CDR2 SMNVEV (reference sequence). This CDR3 reads CASSRLAGETGELFF. The CDR3 DNA reads as TGTGCCAGCAGCCGACTAGCGGGAGAAACCGGGGAGCTGTTTTTT.

This chain uses TRBV5-6 with TRBJ2-7; TRBD2 is a possible D gene (7 bases). CDR1 and CDR2 (germline): SGHDT, YYEEEE. The V end was cut by 4 bases, the J end by 5 bases, with 13 bases between. This CDR3 region has 13 residues. The CDR3 DNA sequence: TGTGCCAGCAGCGCCGCGGGGGCCGACGAGCAGTACTTC. It codes for CASSAAGADEQYF.

J is TRBJ1-3 and V is TRBV5-1; TRBD1 matches 7 bases. V lost 4 bases, J lost 2 bases, and 9 bases stayed unmatched. The V gene's germline CDR1 is SGHRS and CDR2 YFSETQ. The CDR3 is made up of 16 amino acids. CDR3 in amino acids: CASSPILTGTGNTIYF. CDR3 in DNA: TGCGCCAGCAGCCCTATACTGACAGGGACTGGAAACACCATATATTTT.

The chain carries TRBV10-3 and TRBJ2-7, with 10 bases aligning to TRBD2. Germline assignment: CDR1 ENHRY and CDR2 SYGVKD. The CDR3 is 16 residues long. V dropped 2 bases and J dropped 3; count of bases not matched to a gene: 7. DNA of the CDR3: TGTGCCATCAGTGAGGGTTCTAGCGGGAGTTTCTACGAGCAGTACTTC. The encoded protein is CAISEGSSGSFYEQYF.

V is TRBV27 and J is TRBJ1-1, with D possibly TRBD1 on 5 matching bases. Looked up from germline, CDR1 is MNHEY and CDR2 is SMNVEV (reference sequence). With 6 bases removed from V and 6 bases from J, the gap between germline ends came to 14 bases. This CDR3 contains 13 residues. This CDR3 reads CASSPRGGPEAFF. Here the CDR3 DNA reads TGTGCCAGCAGCCCTCGGGGGGGACCTGAAGCTTTCTTT.

This clone was observed a single time. The chain employs TRBV18 and TRBJ1-2, with TRBD1 matching 7 bases. Germline V CDR1 and CDR2: KGHSH, LQKENI. This CDR3 has 14 amino acids. V lost 2 bases, J lost 4 bases, and 4 bases stayed unmatched. The CDR3 DNA reads as TGTGCCAGCTCACCAGGGACAGCGTTCTATGGCTACACCTTC. Protein product: CASSPGTAFYGYTF.

The V call is TRBV6-4, the J call TRBJ2-2; 9 nucleotides agree with TRBD2. CDR1 is MRHNA, CDR2 SNTAGT, per germline. V dropped 6 bases and J dropped 4; count of bases not matched to a gene: 3. The CDR3 extends over 14 amino acids. The CDR3 sequence: CASRPAGGTGELFF. CDR3 sequence (DNA): TGTGCCAGCAGACCAGCGGGGGGCACCGGGGAGCTGTTTTTT.

The V gene is TRBV5-1, the J gene TRBJ2-5, with D possibly TRBD2 on 7 matching bases. CDR1 and CDR2 (germline): SGHRS, YFSETQ. V was clipped by 6 bases and J by 3 bases, with 21 bases between them. This CDR3 comprises 16 residues. In DNA, the CDR3 is TGCGCCAGCAATCGGGGGGCGTTCGGTCTTGAAGAGACCCAGTACTTC. It codes for CASNRGAFGLEETQYF.

The chain joins TRBV21-1 to TRBJ2-3; the DNA was not compared with TRBD1, the D call given in the table. TRBV21-1 is a pseudogene segment. CDR3 length: 18 amino acids. The CDR3 DNA follows: TGTGCCAGCAGCAACGGTGGCAGGGGACCCTCAGCGACAGATACGCAGTATTTT. This sequence encodes CASSNGGRGPSATDTQYF.

The V call is TRBV18, the J call TRBJ1-4, with 7 bases lining up with TRBD1. From germline, CDR1 is KGHSH and CDR2 LQKENI. V was pared by 5 bases and J by 7 bases, with 16 bases of the junction left unmatched. CDR3 length: 17 residues. The CDR3 reads CASSETGQSMTGEKLFF. CDR3 nucleotide sequence: TGTGCCAGCTCAGAAACGGGACAGTCTATGACGGGTGAAAAACTGTTTTTT.

The chain is built from TRBV2 and TRBJ1-5, with 8 bases aligning to TRBD1. From germline, CDR1 is SNHLY and CDR2 FYNNEI. The trim removed 6 bases at V and 6 bases at J, leaving 1 base unmatched. The CDR3 is 12 amino acids. In DNA form, the CDR3 reads TGTGCCAGCAGGGACAGGGTTCAGCCCCAGCATTTT. Translation gives CASRDRVQPQHF.

This clone was seen just once. The rearrangement joins TRBV28 to TRBJ1-5, with TRBD1 matching over 10 bases. Per germline, CDR1 MDHEN and CDR2 SYDVKM. This CDR3 has 16 amino acids. After removal of 8 bases from V and 7 bases from J, the junction contained 14 bases not matched to a gene. The CDR3 reads CASCNPGTGVGQPQHF. CDR3 in DNA: TGTGCCAGCTGCAATCCCGGGACAGGGGTGGGGCAGCCCCAGCATTTT. Combining the CDR3 with reference TRBV28 and TRBJ1-5 gives the whole variable domain DVKVTQSSRYLVKRTGEKVFLECVQDMDHENMFWYRQDPGLGLRLIYFSYDVKMKEKGDIPEGYSVSREKKERFSLILESASTNQTSMYLCASCNPGTGVGQPQHFGDGTRLSIL.

The chain carries TRBV7-3 and TRBJ2-2; 12 bases match TRBD1. CDR1 is SGHTA and CDR2 is FQGTGA in the germline V gene. The CDR3 spans 16 residues. Unmatched junction bases numbered 9, after V lost 5 bases and J lost 8 bases. The CDR3 sequence is CASSRAGTGGAGELFF. The CDR3 nucleotides read TGTGCCAGCAGCCGCGCCGGGACAGGGGGCGCGGGGGAGCTGTTTTTT.

This sequence joins TRBV19 and TRBJ2-4; D possibly corresponds to TRBD1 (5 bases). Germline V gene lookup returns CDR1 LNHDA and CDR2 SQIVND (reference sequence). The CDR3 extends over 17 amino acids. The ends were cut back, 3 bases at V and 0 bases at J, with 15 bases in the middle. The CDR3 sequence: CASSIDVAGLAKNIQYF. The CDR3 coding sequence is TGTGCCAGTAGTATTGATGTGGCAGGGCTAGCCAAAAACATTCAGTACTTC.

This rearrangement joins TRBV6-6 to TRBJ1-3; unclear D gene. The V end was cut by 5 bases, the J end by 0 bases, with 8 bases between. This CDR3 has 14 amino acids. CDR1 is MNHNY and CDR2 is SVGAGI in the germline V gene (reference sequence). CDR3 coding DNA: TGTGCCAGCAGTCGACCCAGCTCTGGAAACACCATATATTTT. This encodes CASSRPSSGNTIYF.

V and J are TRBV6-5 and TRBJ2-1; 11 nucleotides agree with TRBD2. The germline V gene encodes CDR1 MNHEY and CDR2 SVGAGI. Trimming removed 7 bases from V and 1 base from J; junction bases left unmatched: 3. The length of the CDR3 is 15 residues. CDR3 sequence (DNA): TGTGCCAGCAATATAGCGGGAGGGTCCTACAATGAGCAGTTCTTC. It encodes CASNIAGGSYNEQFF.